This TCR beta chain was documented in a study of identifying expanded T cells in peripheral blood. Overall study findings and caveats: Technical replicates showed about 1.1 changed clones; about 2 weeks 15 to 20; four weeks 19.

The CDR3 is 14 amino acids. Germline loops: CDR1 SGHAT, CDR2 FQNNGV. V gave up 6 bases and J gave up 15 bases; unmatched junction bases: 14. Only in-frame clones appear in the TCRdb table, and some are missing; sequencing was by immunoSEQ multiplex PCR. Among about 110,000 clones, around 89% were seen once, and the ten largest hold approximately 16%. Details on this clone: Its antigen is as yet unknown.

The origin of this receptor is a person aged 18 to 70 in good health. The sample comprised blood. The chain is built from TRBV11-2 and TRBJ2-1, with TRBD2 identical over 10 bases. CDR3 loop: CASRSGGAEPKRFF. The CDR3 DNA sequence: TGTGCCAGCAGGAGCGGGGGGGCCGAGCCCAAGAGGTTCTTC.